Included here is one T cell receptor beta chain sequence, with context. Original handling: Amplification of reference gene primers provided the estimated nucleated cell counts. The method was immunoSEQ multiplex PCR; TCRdb's version includes in-frame clones alone and lacks a portion of them. V, J and clone size were drawn from that table, and D and trimming were deduced from the DNA. The table has under 250,000 clones, roughly 90% seen once. This sample is drawn from a study of blood T cell repertoires in COVID-19. Study at large: The United States, Italy and Spain supplied acute and convalescent COVID-19 samples. Sources were T cells, B-cell-depleted T cells, or PBMCs; the material itself was cDNA or gDNA.

The germline V gene has CDR1 MNHEY and CDR2 SVGAGI. V was pared by 4 bases and J by 4 bases, with 14 bases between. The CDR3 extends over 14 amino acids. The TCR comes from a man aged 60 to 69 who had recovered from COVID-19. Sequencing used peripheral blood. The chain couples TRBV6-5 to TRBJ2-7, with D possibly matching TRBD1 (6 bases). The CDR3 bases are TGTGCCAGCAGTTCCCTAACCCAGGGGTACGAGCAGTACTTC. Translation: CASSSLTQGYEQYF.